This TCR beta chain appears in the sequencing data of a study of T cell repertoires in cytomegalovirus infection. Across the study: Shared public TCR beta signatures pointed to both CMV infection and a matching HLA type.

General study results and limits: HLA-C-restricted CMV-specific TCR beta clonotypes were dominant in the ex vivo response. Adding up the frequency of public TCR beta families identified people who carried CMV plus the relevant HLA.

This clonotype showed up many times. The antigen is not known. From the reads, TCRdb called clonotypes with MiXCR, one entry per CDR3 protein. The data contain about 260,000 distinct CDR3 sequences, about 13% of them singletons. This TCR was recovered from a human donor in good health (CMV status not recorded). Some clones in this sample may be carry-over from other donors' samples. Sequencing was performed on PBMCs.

Here the CDR3 reads CASSLGLRAGELFF. In DNA form, the CDR3 reads TGTGCCAGCAGCTTAGGGCTTAGAGCCGGGGAGCTGTTTTTT. The V and J genes are TRBV7-9 and TRBJ2-2; D is unresolved. CDR1 is SEHNR and CDR2 is FQNEAQ in the germline V gene (reference sequence). CDR3 length equals 14 residues. Trimming removed 1 base from V and 6 bases from J, with 9 bases in between.